A single sample gave rise to the 6 T cell receptor beta chains below, sequenced in a study of T-cell memory formation after mild COVID-19. MiXCR, run by TCRdb on the 5' RACE reads, gives a single entry per CDR3 protein. Of 200,000 to 300,000 distinct CDR3 sequences in the sample, approximately 16% were seen once. The sequenced sample was PBMCs or a T cell subset sorted from them (not recorded which). Receptors originate from a young man who had mild COVID-19 (a few samples of this study predate the infection). Cell type and time point are not known.

This clonotype was seen a handful of times. The chain is built from TRBV7-9 and TRBJ2-1; 12 bases are a match to TRBD2. Germline V lookup: CDR1 SEHNR, CDR2 FQNEAQ (reference sequence). This CDR3 comprises 15 residues. V shed 7 bases, J shed 7 bases, and the junction held 8 bases outside the gene matches. Here the CDR3 DNA reads TGTGCCAGCAATTCACTAGCGGGGGGCTCGAATGAGCAGTTCTTC. Translating gives CASNSLAGGSNEQFF.

This clonotype was counted only a few times. The chain carries TRBV24-1 and TRBJ2-1; D is uncertain. The CDR3 has 13 amino acids. The ends were cut back, 4 bases at V and 6 bases at J, with 9 bases in the middle. Looked up from germline, CDR1 is KGHDR and CDR2 is SFDVKD. CDR3 in DNA: TGTGCCACCAGTGAAGTGGGGATCAATGAGCAGTTCTTC. This sequence encodes CATSEVGINEQFF.

The chain uses TRBV28 and TRBJ2-7; D is undetermined. The germline gives CDR1 MDHEN, CDR2 SYDVKM. CDR3 length: 13 residues. Between the trimmed V and J ends, which lost 2 bases and 3 bases, there was a span of 8 bases. The CDR3 DNA is TGTGCCAGCAGTTTACCCCAGAGCTACGAGCAGTACTTC. Translation: CASSLPQSYEQYF.

The J gene is TRBJ2-1, the V gene TRBV10-3; TRBD1 aligns across 9 bases. This CDR3 is built from 13 residues. The germline gives CDR1 ENHRY, CDR2 SYGVKD. The V gene end was trimmed by 1 base and the J gene end by 15 bases; junction bases not matched to a gene: 7. The CDR3, as DNA: TGTGCCATCAGTGAGTTCCGGGACAGGGACCCGTTCTTC. Translated: CAISEFRDRDPFF.

The chain uses TRBV12-3 or TRBV12-4 and TRBJ2-7, with D uncertain. The ends were cut back, 6 bases at V and 2 bases at J, with 14 bases in the middle. The length of the CDR3 is 14 residues. CDR3 in amino acids: CASSLSLIAYEQYF. CDR3 DNA sequence: TGTGCCAGCAGCCTTTCCCTGATCGCCTACGAGCAGTACTTC.

This clonotype has at least ten counts. This rearrangement joins TRBV5-1 to TRBJ2-7; a weak D match, TRBD1 (6 bases). With 4 bases removed from V and 1 base from J, the gap between germline ends came to 12 bases. Germline V gene lookup returns CDR1 SGHRS and CDR2 YFSETQ. This CDR3 has 14 residues. The CDR3 loop reads CASSREGQSYEQYF. Here the CDR3 DNA reads TGCGCCAGCAGCCGAGAGGGACAATCCTACGAGCAGTACTTC.